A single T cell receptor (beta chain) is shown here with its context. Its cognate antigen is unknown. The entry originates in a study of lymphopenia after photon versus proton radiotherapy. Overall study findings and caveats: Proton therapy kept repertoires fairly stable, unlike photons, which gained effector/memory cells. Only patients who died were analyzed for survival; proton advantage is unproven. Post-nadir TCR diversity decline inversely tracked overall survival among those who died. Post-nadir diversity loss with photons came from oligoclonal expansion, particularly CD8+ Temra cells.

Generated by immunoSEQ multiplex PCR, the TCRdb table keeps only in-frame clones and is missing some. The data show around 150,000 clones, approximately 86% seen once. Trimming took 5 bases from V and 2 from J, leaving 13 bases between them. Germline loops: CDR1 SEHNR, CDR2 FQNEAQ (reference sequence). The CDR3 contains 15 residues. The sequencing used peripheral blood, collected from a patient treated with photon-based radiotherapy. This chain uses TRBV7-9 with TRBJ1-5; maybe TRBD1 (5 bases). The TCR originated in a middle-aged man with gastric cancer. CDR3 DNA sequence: TGTGCCAGCAGCCCCGGGGGTTCGGGCAATCAGCCCCAGCATTTT. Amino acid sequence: CASSPGGSGNQPQHF.